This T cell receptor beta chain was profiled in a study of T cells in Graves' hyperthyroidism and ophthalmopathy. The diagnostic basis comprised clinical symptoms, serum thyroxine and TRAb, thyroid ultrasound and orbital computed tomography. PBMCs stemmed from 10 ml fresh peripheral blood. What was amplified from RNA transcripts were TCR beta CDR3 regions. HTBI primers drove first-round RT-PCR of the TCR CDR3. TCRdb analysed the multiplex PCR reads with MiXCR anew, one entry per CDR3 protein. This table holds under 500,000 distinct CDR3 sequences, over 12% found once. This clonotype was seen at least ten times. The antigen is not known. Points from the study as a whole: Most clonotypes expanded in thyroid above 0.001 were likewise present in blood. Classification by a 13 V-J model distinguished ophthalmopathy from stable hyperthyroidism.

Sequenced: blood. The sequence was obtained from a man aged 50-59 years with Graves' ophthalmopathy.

The CDR3 protein is CSVEYEQYF. The CDR3 DNA follows: TGCAGTGTGGAATACGAGCAGTACTTC. V gene TRBV20-1 combines with J gene TRBJ2-7; no clear D. CDR1 and CDR2 (germline): DFQATT, SNEGSKA (reference sequence). The CDR3 has 9 residues. Between the trimmed V and J ends, which lost 7 bases and 4 bases, there was a span of 5 bases.